The 29 T cell receptor beta chains in this list originate from one sample, sequenced in a study of molecular identifiers for immune sequencing clone quantification. TCRdb processed the PCR reads anew with MiXCR; each CDR3 protein has one entry. Of 400,000 to 600,000 distinct CDR3 sequences in the sample, about 25% were seen once. Sequencing was carried out using naive CD8+ T cells from blood, with Jurkat cell RNA spiked in. Subset of the sample: FACS-sorted CD8+CD4-CCR7+CD45RA+ naive T cells. The source of these receptors is a human donor in good health. Some libraries in this study had Jurkat cell RNA spiked in.

This clonotype was counted between two and nine times. This rearrangement joins TRBV4-1 to TRBJ2-2, with TRBD2 matching 13 bases. Germline V gene data show CDR1 as MGHRA and CDR2 as YSYEKL. The CDR3 is 18 residues long. V trimming: 4 bases; J trimming: 9 bases; junction bases outside the gene matches: 14. CDR3 sequence (DNA): TGCGCCAGCAGCCCCCCGGCCCCCGGACTAGCGGGAGAACGGGAGCTGTTTTTT. Translation: CASSPPAPGLAGERELFF.

With regard to this clonotype: A read error may account for a junction end that differs from germline. The J gene is TRBJ1-2, the V gene TRBV9, with D possibly TRBD1 on 6 matching bases. Germline CDR1 reads SGDLS; CDR2 reads YYNGEE. This CDR3 has 15 residues. For the CDR3, the DNA is TGTGCCAGCAGCGTAGCACCCGGACAGACCTATGGTTACACCTTC. This gives the protein CASSVAPGQTYGYTF.

The chain is built from TRBV7-9 and TRBJ2-1; D gene uncertain. The CDR3 is made up of 16 amino acids. The V end lost 5 bases, the J end lost 8 bases, and 22 bases lay between the germline ends. Germline V gene sequence: CDR1 SEHNR, CDR2 FQNEAQ (reference sequence). CDR3 nucleotides: TGTGCCAGCAGCCTACTCCGGGTGGGCCCCACAGATGAGCAGTTCTTC. This codes for CASSLLRVGPTDEQFF.

In regard to this clonotype: A much larger clone lies one base from this, so it may be a read error. The chain joins TRBV7-6 to TRBJ1-1; the D gene is possibly TRBD1 (5 bases). Germline V gives CDR1 SGHVS, CDR2 FNYEAQ. The CDR3 spans 15 residues. CDR3 amino acids: CASSLALGPNTEVFF. In DNA form, the CDR3 reads TGTGCCAGCAGCTTAGCGTTGGGACCGAACACTGAAGTTTTCTTT. Filled out from reference TRBV7-6 and TRBJ1-1, the complete variable domain reads GAGVSQSPRYKVTKRGQDVALRCDPISGHVSLYWYRQALGQGPEFLTYFNYEAQQDKSGLPNDRFSAERPEGSISTLTIQRTEQRDSAMYRCASSLALGPNTEVFFGQGTRLTVV.

This clonotype has a count of ten or more. The CDR3 loop reads CASSFSFGREQYF. CDR3 DNA sequence: TGTGCCAGCAGCTTTTCCTTCGGGCGCGAGCAGTACTTC. The genes are TRBV7-6 and TRBJ2-7; D remains ambiguous. The ends were cut back, 3 bases at V and 6 bases at J, with 12 bases in the middle. Per germline, CDR1 SGHVS and CDR2 FNYEAQ. The CDR3 runs to 13 residues.

Details on this clonotype: A junction end diverges from the germline sequence, so it may reflect a read error. The chain combines TRBV27 with TRBJ2-3; either TRBD1 or TRBD2 may fit D (5 bases each). This CDR3 region has 15 residues. The germline CDR1 and CDR2 sequences are MNHEY and SMNVEV (reference sequence). The CDR3 DNA is TGTGCCAGCCACCCACGGGGCGCTGGCACAGGTACGCAGTATTTT. It yields the protein CASHPRGAGTGTQYF.

This clonotype appeared many times. The chain has TRBV4-1 and TRBJ1-1; 7 positions agree with TRBD1. Trimming at V came to 2 bases and at J to 5 bases, leaving 8 bases not matched to a gene. The CDR3 length is 15 residues. The V gene's germline CDR1 is MGHRA and CDR2 YSYEKL. CDR3 protein: CASSQLKGAGTEAFF. In nucleotides, the CDR3 is TGCGCCAGCAGCCAACTTAAGGGGGCTGGTACTGAAGCTTTCTTT.

The V call is TRBV20-1, the J call TRBJ2-7; a possible D gene is TRBD1 (6 bases). The V end was cut by 6 bases, the J end by 0 bases, with 21 bases between. From germline, CDR1 is DFQATT and CDR2 SNEGSKA (reference sequence). The CDR3 has 16 amino acids. The DNA for the CDR3 is TGCAGTGCAAGTCGGGACATCCTTACGGGCTCCTACGAGCAGTACTTC. Translation gives CSASRDILTGSYEQYF.

This clonotype was recorded many times. This chain uses TRBV9 with TRBJ2-2; D uncertain. This CDR3 has 14 residues. The V gene lost 0 bases and the J gene lost 3 bases, with 6 bases spanning the gap. Germline-derived CDR1 and CDR2 are SGDLS and YYNGEE. The CDR3 reads CASSVGVDTGELFF. DNA of the CDR3: TGTGCCAGCAGCGTAGGGGTTGACACCGGGGAGCTGTTTTTT.

This clonotype has a count of ten or more. The J gene is TRBJ2-2, the V gene TRBV29-1; 8 nucleotides line up with TRBD1. The ends lost 6 bases at V and 2 bases at J; junction bases unmatched: 5. CDR3 length equals 14 residues. Germline CDR1 reads SQVTM; CDR2 reads ANQGSEA. CDR3 region: CSVVQGGNTGELFF. The CDR3 DNA reads TGCAGCGTCGTACAGGGGGGCAACACCGGGGAGCTGTTTTTT.

This clonotype showed up many times. The chain has TRBV20-1 and TRBJ2-5, with D possibly TRBD2 on 6 matching bases. The CDR3 has 15 amino acids. The V end lost 3 bases, the J end lost 8 bases, and 22 bases lay between the germline ends. CDR1 and CDR2 from the germline V gene are DFQATT and SNEGSKA (reference sequence). DNA of the CDR3: TGCAGTGCTAGGAAGGCAAGCGGGCCCACGGATACCCAGTACTTC. This sequence encodes CSARKASGPTDTQYF.

This clonotype has a handful of counts. The chain is built from TRBV10-3 and TRBJ2-3, with 8 bases identical to TRBD2. With V trimmed by 6 bases and J by 5 bases, 10 bases remained unmatched. CDR3 size: 15 residues. The V gene's germline CDR1 is ENHRY and CDR2 SYGVKD. The CDR3 DNA reads as TGTGCCATCAGGGCTCCGGGACTAGTAGTAGATACGCAGTATTTT. Residues: CAIRAPGLVVDTQYF.

This clonotype was found many times. The rearrangement joins TRBV12-3 or TRBV12-4 to TRBJ1-5; D gene unclear. V was trimmed by 6 bases and J by 6 bases, leaving 18 bases between them. The CDR3 runs to 15 residues. CDR3 sequence (DNA): TGTGCCAGCAGGTCAGAGGAGGGTCTAGGTCAGCCCCAGCATTTT. Amino acids: CASRSEEGLGQPQHF.

On this clonotype itself: This may stem from a read error, because a much larger clone lies one nucleotide away. The conserved closing phenylalanine or tryptophan is absent in this CDR3, likely reflecting a read error. This chain links TRBV12-5 with TRBJ1-1, with TRBD1 matching 9 bases. Looked up from germline, CDR1 is LGHNT and CDR2 is FRNRAP. Losses at the gene ends were 4 bases for V and 2 bases for J; bases not matched to a gene: 5. CDR3 length: 15 amino acids. In DNA form, the CDR3 reads TGTGCTAGTGGTTGGGGACAGGGTCGTAACACTGAAGCTTTCATT. It encodes CASGWGQGRNTEAFI.

This clonotype was counted a few times. This chain connects TRBV2 to TRBJ1-1; D might be TRBD1 (6 bases). V lost 3 bases and J lost 8, with 16 bases in between. The CDR3 covers 14 residues. Looked up from germline, CDR1 is SNHLY and CDR2 is FYNNEI. CDR3 amino acids: CASSDGLGGPEAFF. The CDR3 bases are TGTGCCAGCAGTGACGGCCTGGGGGGGCCCGAAGCTTTCTTT. The whole variable domain, filled in from reference TRBV2 and TRBJ1-1, reads EPEVTQTPSHQVTQMGQEVILRCVPISNHLYFYWYRQILGQKVEFLVSFYNNEISEKSEIFDDQFSVERPDGSNFTLKIRSTKLEDSAMYFCASSDGLGGPEAFFGQGTRLTVV.

The rearrangement uses TRBV28 and TRBJ2-3; TRBD1 matches 7 bases. CDR1 and CDR2 from the germline V gene are MDHEN and SYDVKM. The trim removed 6 bases at V and 3 bases at J, leaving 6 bases unmatched. This CDR3 region has 14 residues. In nucleotides, the CDR3 is TGTGCCAGCAGGAACAGGGGTTCGACAGATACGCAGTATTTT. Residues: CASRNRGSTDTQYF.

The rearrangement joins TRBV7-9 to TRBJ2-7; 11 bases map to TRBD2. The ends lost 4 bases at V and 2 bases at J; junction bases unmatched: 7. CDR1 and CDR2 (germline): SEHNR, FQNEAQ (reference sequence). This CDR3 spans 16 amino acids. The CDR3 loop is CASSSPVAGGTYEQYF. The CDR3 DNA reads as TGTGCCAGCAGCTCCCCGGTAGCGGGGGGGACCTACGAGCAGTACTTC.

The V and J genes are TRBV20-1 and TRBJ2-1, with D unclear. The V and J ends lost 3 bases and 2 bases respectively, with 8 bases between them. CDR1 and CDR2 (germline): DFQATT, SNEGSKA (reference sequence). The CDR3 consists of 13 residues. The CDR3 sequence is CSASTSTYNEQFF. The CDR3 nucleotides read TGCAGTGCTAGCACGTCCACCTACAATGAGCAGTTCTTC.

Details on this clonotype: Relative to the germline gene, one junction end is altered; a read error may explain this. The chain is built from TRBV5-1 and TRBJ2-5; maybe TRBD2 (5 bases). There are 17 residues in the CDR3. Germline lookup yields CDR1 SGHRS and CDR2 YFSETQ. The CDR3 coding sequence is TGCGCCAGCCGCTGGCCGGCCCGGGGTGCGGCCCCCGCGCCCCCGTCCTTC. This sequence encodes CASRWPARGAAPAPPSF.

A few counts support this clonotype. This chain uses TRBV13 with TRBJ2-5, with D perhaps TRBD2 (6 bases). Deletions cut 1 base from V and 5 bases from J, with 11 bases between. From germline, CDR1 is PRHDT and CDR2 FYEKMQ (reference sequence). The length of the CDR3 is 14 residues. CDR3 DNA: TGTGCCAGCAGCTTAGTACGGGGGAGCGAGACCCAGTACTTC. This sequence encodes CASSLVRGSETQYF.

The rearrangement links TRBV5-1 to TRBJ2-7; 7 nucleotides match TRBD1. Per the germline V gene, CDR1 is SGHRS and CDR2 is YFSETQ. The CDR3 is made up of 17 amino acids. The V segment lost 4 bases and the J segment 4 bases; nucleotides outside the gene matches: 17. The CDR3 region has the DNA TGCGCCAGCAGCCAGACGACCTCCGACCAACAGGGGTACGAGCAGTACTTC. It translates to CASSQTTSDQQGYEQYF. The full variable domain, rest sourced from reference TRBV5-1 and TRBJ2-7, is KAGVTQTPRYLIKTRGQQVTLSCSPISGHRSVSWYQQTPGQGLQFLFEYFSETQRNKGNFPGRFSGRQFSNSRSEMNVSTLELGDSALYLCASSQTTSDQQGYEQYFGPGTRLTVT.

The rearrangement uses TRBV28 and TRBJ2-7; 7 bases are a match to TRBD1. The germline V gene has CDR1 MDHEN and CDR2 SYDVKM. This CDR3 spans 16 amino acids. V dropped 5 bases and J dropped 6; count of bases not matched to a gene: 16. CDR3 sequence: CASSPRGTQITSEQYF. The CDR3 bases are TGTGCCAGCAGTCCCAGGGGGACACAAATAACCAGCGAGCAGTACTTC.

This clonotype was recorded a few times. The chain joins TRBV11-3 to TRBJ2-3; TRBD2 might be the D (5 bases). The CDR3 length is 16 residues. Germline-derived CDR1 and CDR2 are SGHNT and YENEEA. V was cut by 4 bases and J by 4 bases, with 18 bases left in between. For the CDR3, the DNA is TGTGCCAGCAGCTCGACCGATCTGGGAGACTCAGATACGCAGTATTTT. It specifies CASSSTDLGDSDTQYF. Supplemented by reference TRBV11-3 and TRBJ2-3, the full variable domain reads EAGVVQSPRYKIIEKKQPVAFWCNPISGHNTLYWYLQNLGQGPELLIRYENEEAVDDSQLPKDRFSAERLKGVDSTLKIQPAELGDSAVYLCASSSTDLGDSDTQYFGPGTRLTVL.

This clonotype was observed at least ten times. The chain employs TRBV28 and TRBJ2-5; TRBD1 is a possible D gene (5 bases). With 10 bases removed from V and 4 bases from J, the gap between germline ends came to 16 bases. The germline V gene encodes CDR1 MDHEN and CDR2 SYDVKM. The CDR3 has 13 amino acids. CDR3 in DNA: TGTGCCACCCTGAAAGGGGTTCGAGAGACCCAGTACTTC. Translating it yields CATLKGVRETQYF.

This clonotype has a handful of counts. The chain is built from TRBV12-3 or TRBV12-4 and TRBJ2-3, with D perhaps matching TRBD1 or TRBD2 (5 bases each). The CDR3 consists of 16 residues. V shed 6 bases and J shed 3 bases, with 19 bases lying between them. The CDR3 nucleotides are TGTGCCAGCAGCCTGGAGTTGGGGGTCGGTACAGATACGCAGTATTTT. Translation: CASSLELGVGTDTQYF.

This clonotype was detected only a few times. The V call is TRBV6-5, the J call TRBJ2-5; D is possibly TRBD1 (5 bases). This CDR3 contains 14 residues. V was cut by 0 bases and J by 5 bases, with 10 bases left in between. CDR1 is MNHEY, CDR2 SVGAGI, per germline. CDR3 loop: CASSYSGRAETQYF. CDR3 nucleotides: TGTGCCAGCAGTTACTCAGGCAGGGCTGAGACCCAGTACTTC.

Comments on this clonotype: Germline and junction disagree at one end, which may indicate a read error. The chain combines TRBV2 with TRBJ1-5; no reliable D call. The CDR3 contains 15 residues. The germline V gene has CDR1 SNHLY and CDR2 FYNNEI. The CDR3 bases are TGTGCCGGCAGTGAAGGAGAACAGAACAATCAGCCCCAGCATTTT. It yields the protein CAGSEGEQNNQPQHF. Full variable domain (outside the CDR3, taken from reference TRBV2 and TRBJ1-5): EPEVTQTPSHQVTQMGQEVILRCVPISNHLYFYWYRQILGQKVEFLVSFYNNEISEKSEIFDDQFSVERPDGSNFTLKIRSTKLEDSAMYFCAGSEGEQNNQPQHFGDGTRLSIL.

V gene TRBV19 combines with J gene TRBJ2-3; 9 bases agree with TRBD1. The CDR3 loop spans 14 amino acids. Germline trimming cut 9 bases from V and 6 bases from J; bases unmatched to any gene: 10. The germline V gene encodes CDR1 LNHDA and CDR2 SQIVND (reference sequence). The DNA of the CDR3 is TGTGCCAGCCAAAACAGGGGGCTCGTGGATACGCAGTATTTT. This gives the protein CASQNRGLVDTQYF.

This chain joins TRBV13 and TRBJ2-7, with a weak D call TRBD1 (6 bases). The ends were cut back, 3 bases at V and 2 bases at J, with 11 bases in the middle. CDR1 and CDR2 from the germline V gene are PRHDT and FYEKMQ (reference sequence). The length of the CDR3 is 14 residues. The CDR3 DNA is TGTGCCAGCAGCTTGGGGGACATGACCTACGAGCAGTACTTC. Translated, it gives CASSLGDMTYEQYF.